The T cell receptor beta chain under discussion was sequenced for a study of identical twins. Template switching introduced a universal primer site, and the cDNA bore unique molecular identifiers. MiXCR was run by TCRdb on the 5' RACE reads, yielding one entry per CDR3 protein. The repertoire holds nearly 200,000 distinct CDR3 sequences, with roughly 15% as singletons. Germline loops: CDR1 MNHEY, CDR2 SMNVEV (reference sequence). This CDR3 spans 12 amino acids. The V and J ends lost 8 bases and 5 bases respectively, with 12 bases between them. This clonotype was counted only a few times. These data were also reused for a study on T cells expressing NK-cell markers.

The sample consisted of CD8+ T cells sorted from blood. The TCR sequence derives from a woman aged 18-29 years in good health. This chain uses TRBV27 with TRBJ1-1, with a possible D match to TRBD1 (6 bases). CDR3 in amino acids: CASAKQGTEAFF. The DNA of the CDR3 is TGTGCCAGCGCAAAACAGGGAACTGAAGCTTTCTTT.